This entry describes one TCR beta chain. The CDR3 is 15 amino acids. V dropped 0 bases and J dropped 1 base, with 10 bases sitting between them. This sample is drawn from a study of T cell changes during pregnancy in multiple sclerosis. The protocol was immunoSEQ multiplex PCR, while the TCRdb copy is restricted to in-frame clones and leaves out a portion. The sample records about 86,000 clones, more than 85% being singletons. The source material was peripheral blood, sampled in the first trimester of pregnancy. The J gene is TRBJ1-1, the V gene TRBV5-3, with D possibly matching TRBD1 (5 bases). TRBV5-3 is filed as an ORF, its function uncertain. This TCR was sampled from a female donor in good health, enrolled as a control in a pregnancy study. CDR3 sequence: CARSLAQGKNTEAFF. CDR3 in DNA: TGTGCCAGAAGCTTGGCTCAGGGAAAGAACACTGAAGCTTTCTTT.